This entry lists 9 T cell receptor beta chains sequenced from one sample in a study of OX40 agonist ivuxolimab in advanced cancers. This table comes from immunoSEQ multiplex PCR, and its TCRdb copy is limited to in-frame clones, with some not included. The repertoire consists of 15,000 to 20,000 clones, with roughly 70% occurring once and the leading ten covering 33%. The material was CD4+ or CD8+ T cells sorted from blood, obtained in a trial of the OX40 agonist ivuxolimab. These receptors originate from an adult with an advanced solid tumor such as melanoma, head and neck, liver or kidney cancer.

The rearrangement uses TRBV2 and TRBJ2-5; 8 nucleotides match TRBD2. In germline, CDR1 is SNHLY, CDR2 FYNNEI. The CDR3 runs 12 residues. V was clipped by 7 bases and J by 3 bases; unmatched bases: 1. The CDR3 nucleotides are TGTGCCAGCACCGGGAGGGAAGAGACCCAGTACTTC. This codes for CASTGREETQYF. The full variable domain, completed using reference TRBV2 and TRBJ2-5, is EPEVTQTPSHQVTQMGQEVILRCVPISNHLYFYWYRQILGQKVEFLVSFYNNEISEKSEIFDDQFSVERPDGSNFTLKIRSTKLEDSAMYFCASTGREETQYFGPGTRLLVL.

The gene calls are TRBV7-6 and TRBJ2-6; D gene unclear. The CDR3 is 15 residues long. The V end was cut by 2 bases, the J end by 2 bases, with 7 bases between. CDR1 SGHVS and CDR2 FNYEAQ come from the germline V gene. As DNA, the CDR3 is TGTGCCAGCAGCTTACAAGGAACTGGGGCCAACGTCCTGACTTTC. It specifies CASSLQGTGANVLTF.

The chain uses TRBV5-6 and TRBJ1-1; no clear D gene. Germline CDR1 and CDR2: SGHDT and YYEEEE. The length of the CDR3 is 12 residues. V lost 7 bases and J 1 base, leaving 8 bases between the germline ends. The DNA for the CDR3 is TGTGCCAGCGGATTTGAGAACACTGAAGCTTTCTTT. Translating gives CASGFENTEAFF.

V usage is TRBV5-1 and J usage is TRBJ2-1; TRBD2 aligns across 12 bases. The CDR3 has 15 amino acids. The trim removed 4 bases at V and 6 bases at J, leaving 5 bases unmatched. The germline V gene has CDR1 SGHRS and CDR2 YFSETQ. CDR3 sequence: CASSPGTSGFNEQFF. As DNA, the CDR3 is TGCGCCAGCAGCCCCGGGACTAGCGGGTTCAATGAGCAGTTCTTC.

DNA of the CDR3: TGCGCCAGCAGAACCGGACAGGGAGGCCTCTCTGGAAACACCATATATTTT. It encodes CASRTGQGGLSGNTIYF. The rearrangement joins TRBV5-1 to TRBJ1-3; 8 bases line up with TRBD1. The junction had 10 bases not matched to a gene; V was cut back by 5 bases and J by 0 bases. CDR1 and CDR2 from the germline V gene are SGHRS and YFSETQ. The CDR3 sequence is 17 residues long.

The CDR3 spells CASSIDSYGYTF. The DNA of the CDR3 is TGTGCCAGTAGTATAGACAGCTATGGCTACACCTTC. The chain carries TRBV19 and TRBJ1-2; no clear D. V was pared by 0 bases and J by 4 bases, with 3 bases between. Germline loops: CDR1 LNHDA, CDR2 SQIVND (reference sequence). This CDR3 has 12 amino acids.

This clone is large. The chain combines TRBV30 with TRBJ2-3; either TRBD1 or TRBD2 may supply D (6 bases each). The CDR3 extends over 14 amino acids. Germline loops: CDR1 GTSNPN, CDR2 SVGIG (reference sequence). V lost 8 bases, J lost 2 bases, and 17 bases lay in between. CDR3: CAPSGAVYTDTQYF. DNA for the CDR3: TGTGCCCCTTCGGGGGCAGTTTACACAGATACGCAGTATTTT.

The CDR3 region is CASSPGLAETQYF. The CDR3 DNA reads TGTGCCAGCAGTCCGGGACTAGCCGAGACCCAGTACTTC. The rearrangement links TRBV28 to TRBJ2-5; 9 bases align to TRBD2. This CDR3 is built from 13 residues. J gave up 5 bases and V 5 bases, and 3 bases lay outside the gene matches. Germline values: CDR1 MDHEN, CDR2 SYDVKM.

This rearrangement joins TRBV5-6 to TRBJ1-2; no reliable D call. The CDR3 contains 15 residues. Trimming pared 2 bases from V and 7 bases from J, leaving 18 bases between. Germline V gene sequence: CDR1 SGHDT, CDR2 YYEEEE. The CDR3 DNA is TGTGCCAGCAGCTTCCTACCTTATTCCTCCCGTGGCTACACCTTC. Its translation: CASSFLPYSSRGYTF.